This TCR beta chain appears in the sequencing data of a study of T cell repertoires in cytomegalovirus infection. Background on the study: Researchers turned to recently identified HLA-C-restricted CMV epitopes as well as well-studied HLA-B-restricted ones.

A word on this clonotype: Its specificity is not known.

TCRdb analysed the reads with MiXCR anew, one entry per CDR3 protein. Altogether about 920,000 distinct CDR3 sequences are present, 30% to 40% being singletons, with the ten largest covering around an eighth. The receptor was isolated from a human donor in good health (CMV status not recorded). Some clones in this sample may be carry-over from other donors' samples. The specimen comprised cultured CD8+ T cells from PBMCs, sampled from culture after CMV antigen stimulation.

The CDR3 nucleotides are TGTGCCAGCAGCTTCCCAAACACTGAAGCTTTCTTT. It specifies CASSFPNTEAFF. The chain employs TRBV7-9 and TRBJ1-1; D unresolved. Germline-derived CDR1 and CDR2 are SEHNR and FQNEAQ (reference sequence). The V end lost 3 bases, the J end lost 2 bases, and 4 bases lay between the germline ends. The CDR3 extends over 12 amino acids.